The 4 T cell receptor beta chains below all came from one sample that was sequenced in a study of neoadjuvant anti-PD-1 for oral cavity cancer. Time point given: after neoadjuvant nivolumab, at surgical resection. Repertoires were generated with immunoSEQ multiplex PCR, while TCRdb's copy carries only in-frame clones and drops some. The table has approximately 8,000 clones, approximately 65% seen once. The sequencing here drew on PBMCs, taken after nivolumab (anti-PD-1) treatment. All receptors derive from a person between 40 and 80 years old with oral cavity squamous cell carcinoma.

This clone came up a few times. The J gene is TRBJ1-2, the V gene TRBV30; D unresolved. The ends were cut back, 1 base at V and 2 bases at J, with 14 bases in the middle. The CDR3 has 15 residues. Germline lookup yields CDR1 GTSNPN and CDR2 SVGIG (reference sequence). The CDR3 coding sequence is TGTGCCTGGAGTGGGGTGATGGAGTGGAACTATGGCTACACCTTC. Protein product: CAWSGVMEWNYGYTF. Looking up the rest from reference TRBV30 and TRBJ1-2 gives the full variable domain: SQTIHQWPATLVQPVGSPLSLECTVEGTSNPNLYWYRQAAGRGLQLLFYSVGIGQISSEVPQNLSASRPQDRQFILSSKKLLLSDSGFYLCAWSGVMEWNYGYTFGSGTRLTVV.

The chain carries TRBV14 and TRBJ1-5, with D unclear. V lost 0 bases, J lost 4 bases, and 4 bases lay in between. The CDR3 loop spans 13 amino acids. CDR1 is SGHDN, CDR2 FVKESK, per germline. CDR3 residues: CASSQDSNQPQHF. The CDR3, as DNA: TGTGCCAGCAGCCAAGACTCTAATCAGCCCCAGCATTTT.

This chain connects TRBV5-8 to TRBJ1-4, with D unclear. CDR3 size: 18 residues. Germline CDR1 SGHTS, CDR2 YDEGEE. V was cut by 4 bases and J by 7 bases, with 26 bases left in between. CDR3 sequence: CASSQYFGPTGRGEKLFF. The DNA of the CDR3 is TGTGCCAGCAGCCAATATTTTGGACCTACTGGACGGGGTGAAAAACTGTTTTTT.

J is TRBJ2-1 and V is TRBV5-6, with 9 positions matching TRBD1. The V gene's germline CDR1 is SGHDT and CDR2 YYEEEE. This CDR3 has 16 residues. V shed 4 bases, J shed 4 bases, and the junction held 9 bases outside the gene matches. The CDR3 coding sequence is TGTGCCAGCAGCGCCCCCGGGACAGGGTATTACAATGAGCAGTTCTTC. Residues: CASSAPGTGYYNEQFF.